This record covers a single T cell receptor (beta chain). The antigen remains unidentified. This entry belongs to a study of T cells in Graves' hyperthyroidism and ophthalmopathy. RNA transcripts provided the source from which TCR beta CDR3 regions were amplified. TCR CDR3 underwent first-round RT-PCR with the HTBI primer set. TCRdb called the multiplex PCR reads again in MiXCR, with one record for every CDR3 protein. The top ten clones hold 3.8% of a sample with approximately 640,000 distinct CDR3 sequences, 16% of them seen once. Points from the study as a whole: Median prediction lead before ophthalmopathy onset was around 7 months with the model. Within blood appeared most thyroid clonotypes that had expanded above 0.001.

Uncontrolled infection, other autoimmune disease, pregnancy or lactation disqualified patients from enrolment. With 2 bases removed from V and 1 base from J, the gap between germline ends came to 12 bases. Germline lookup yields CDR1 MNHEY and CDR2 SVGEGT. CDR3 length equals 16 residues. The genes are TRBV6-2 or TRBV6-3 and TRBJ2-1, with D perhaps matching TRBD2 (6 bases). This sequence was found in a woman between 25 and 40 years old with Graves' hyperthyroidism. Sequenced input: blood. CDR3 amino acids: CASSYLGLRSYNEQFF. The CDR3 nucleotides read TGTGCCAGCAGTTACCTGGGACTCCGATCCTACAATGAGCAGTTCTTC.